This TCR beta chain was captured in a study of blood T cell repertoires in COVID-19. About the study: Samples of COVID-19 (acute and convalescent) were obtained from the United States, Italy and Spain. Sources were T cells, B-cell-depleted T cells, or PBMCs; the material itself was cDNA or gDNA.

Methods used by the authors: Amplification of reference gene primers provided the estimated nucleated cell counts. TCRdb's table, derived via immunoSEQ multiplex PCR, lists solely in-frame clones and lacks some. The V and J calls and the clone size are those of that table, but D and trimming were determined from the DNA. The sample shows nearly 45,000 clones, roughly nine tenths of them seen only once. The CDR3 is made up of 16 amino acids. Sequenced input: peripheral blood. The TCR sequence derives from a woman at least 80 years old in a cohort sampled during active or convalescent COVID-19. The V call is TRBV1, the J call TRBJ2-7; the table names TRBD2, a call not compared with the DNA. TRBV1 is shown as a pseudogene. CDR3 in DNA: TGCACCAGCAGCCAACCGTCCGGGGGGAGATATGGCGAGCAGCACTTC. Residues: CTSSQPSGGRYGEQHF.